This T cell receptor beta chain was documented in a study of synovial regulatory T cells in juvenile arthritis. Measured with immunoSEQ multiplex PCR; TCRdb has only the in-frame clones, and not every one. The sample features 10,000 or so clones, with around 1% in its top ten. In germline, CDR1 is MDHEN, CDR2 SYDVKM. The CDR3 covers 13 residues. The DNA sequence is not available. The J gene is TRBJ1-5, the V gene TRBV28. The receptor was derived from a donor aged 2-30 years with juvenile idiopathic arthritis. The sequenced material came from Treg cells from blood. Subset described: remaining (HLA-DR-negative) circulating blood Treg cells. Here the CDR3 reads CASSFEWNQPQHF.